This T cell receptor beta chain was captured by sequencing in a study of cytomegalovirus exposure and HLA in healthy donors. PCR amplification relied on 60 Vbeta primers (plus 13 Jbeta primers). The repertoire was sequenced with immunoSEQ multiplex PCR; TCRdb's copy has only in-frame clones and lacks some. The data show around 170,000 clones, with roughly 84% seen just once and over 1.5% held by the top ten. The CDR3 has 14 amino acids. Trimming took 4 bases from V and 5 from J; bases not matched to a gene: 9. CDR1 is SGHNT and CDR2 is YYREEE in the germline V gene (reference sequence). This chain joins TRBV5-4 and TRBJ2-7; 7 bases match TRBD2. Sequencing used PBMCs. This receptor was identified in a young woman in good health and CMV-seronegative. The CDR3 DNA reads as TGTGCCAGCAGCCAACCCGGGACTATCCACGAGCAGTACTTC. Translation gives CASSQPGTIHEQYF.